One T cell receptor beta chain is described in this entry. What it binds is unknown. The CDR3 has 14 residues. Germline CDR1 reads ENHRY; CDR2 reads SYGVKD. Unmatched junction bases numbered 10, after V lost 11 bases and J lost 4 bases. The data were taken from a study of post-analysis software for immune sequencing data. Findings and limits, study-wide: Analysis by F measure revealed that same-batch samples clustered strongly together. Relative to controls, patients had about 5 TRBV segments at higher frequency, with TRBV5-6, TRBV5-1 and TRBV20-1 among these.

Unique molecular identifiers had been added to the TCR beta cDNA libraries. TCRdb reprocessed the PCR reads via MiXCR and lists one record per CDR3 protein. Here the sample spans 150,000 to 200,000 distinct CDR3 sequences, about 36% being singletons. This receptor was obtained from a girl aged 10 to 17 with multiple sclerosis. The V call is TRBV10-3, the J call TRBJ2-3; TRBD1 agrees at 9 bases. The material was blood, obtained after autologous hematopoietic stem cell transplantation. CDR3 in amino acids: CASDRGEGPDTQYF. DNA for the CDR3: TGTGCCTCGGACAGGGGCGAAGGTCCAGATACGCAGTATTTT.